The subject of this entry is one TCR beta chain. Under the authors' procedure: Amplification with reference gene primers provided the estimates of nucleated cell counts. The data were produced by immunoSEQ multiplex PCR, yet TCRdb's version contains in-frame clones alone and is incomplete. That table is the source of V, J and clone size, and D and trimming were worked out from the DNA. The data show fewer than 60,000 clones, with around 79% seen just once and 25% held by the top ten. This sample is drawn from a study of blood T cell repertoires in COVID-19. Study-level information: The samples span acute and convalescent COVID-19 from the United States, Italy and Spain. PBMCs, B-cell-depleted T cells, or T cells were the source of the cDNA or gDNA that made up the material.

This receptor was identified in a man in his 70s with acute or convalescent COVID-19. Sequencing was done on a sample of peripheral blood.

CDR3 in amino acids: CAWSLKRDQRTDTQYF. CDR3 bases: TGTGCCTGGAGTTTAAAGCGGGATCAAAGGACAGATACGCAGTATTTT. The gene calls are TRBV30 and TRBJ2-3; 7 bases align to TRBD2. The junction had 11 bases not matched to a gene; V was cut back by 2 bases and J by 3 bases. The CDR3 contains 16 residues. The V gene's germline CDR1 is GTSNPN and CDR2 SVGIG (reference sequence).